This T cell receptor (beta chain) is from a study of graft-versus-host responses after intestinal transplantation. Across the study: Isolated intestinal, liver-intestinal, or multivisceral transplants were what recipients had. Induction using anti-thymocyte globulin, followed by tacrolimus and steroids for about 3 years, was given to all recipients.

The method was immunoSEQ multiplex PCR; TCRdb's version includes in-frame clones alone and lacks a portion of them. The profile shows 110,000 to 150,000 clones, about nine tenths of them singletons. In germline, CDR1 is SGHVS, CDR2 FQNEAQ. V trimming: 9 bases; J trimming: 1 base; junction bases outside the gene matches: 12. The CDR3 has 18 residues. As to this clone: What it binds is unknown.

This receptor was obtained from a human donor who received an intestinal transplant. Sample: unstimulated CD4+ T cells sorted from spleen or lymph node cells, taken before intestinal transplant. This chain connects TRBV7-8 to TRBJ2-3; TRBD2 aligns across 14 bases. The CDR3 protein is CASIGTSGRSGGTDTQYF. The CDR3 DNA sequence: TGTGCCAGTATAGGGACTAGCGGGAGATCTGGGGGCACAGATACGCAGTATTTT.